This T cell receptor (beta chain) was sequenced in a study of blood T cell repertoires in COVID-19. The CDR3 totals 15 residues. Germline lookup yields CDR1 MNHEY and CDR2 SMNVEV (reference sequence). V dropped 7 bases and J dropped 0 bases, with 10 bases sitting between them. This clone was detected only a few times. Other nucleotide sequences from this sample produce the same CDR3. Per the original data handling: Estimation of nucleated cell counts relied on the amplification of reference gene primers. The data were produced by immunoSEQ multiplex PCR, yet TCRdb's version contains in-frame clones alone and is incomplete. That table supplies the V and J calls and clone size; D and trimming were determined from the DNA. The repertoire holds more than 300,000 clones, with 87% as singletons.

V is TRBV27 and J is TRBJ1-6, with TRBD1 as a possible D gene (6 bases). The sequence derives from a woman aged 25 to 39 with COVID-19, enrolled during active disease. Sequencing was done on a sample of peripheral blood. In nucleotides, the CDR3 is TGTGCCAGCACCCAACAGGGCTCCTATAATTCACCCCTCCACTTT. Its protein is CASTQQGSYNSPLHF.